The present TCR beta chain was sequenced within a study of blood T cell repertoires in COVID-19. Across the whole study: Both acute and convalescent COVID-19 samples were obtained from the United States, Italy and Spain.

Authors' analysis steps: Amplification of reference gene primers provided the estimated nucleated cell counts. Clones were read by immunoSEQ multiplex PCR, and TCRdb kept only the in-frame ones, dropping some. The D gene and trimming were derived from the DNA, and the V and J assignments and clone size from that table. The sample consists of 180,000 or so clones, 75% to 90% of them appearing once. This CDR3 comprises 16 residues. CDR1 is SGHRS and CDR2 is YFSETQ in the germline V gene. The ends lost 5 bases at V and 2 bases at J; junction bases unmatched: 9. Cohort 3 recovered donors had two negative PCRs, clearance, or symptom resolution.

Specimen: PBMCs or T cells enriched from blood (not recorded which). V is TRBV5-1 and J is TRBJ2-1, with 8 bases matching TRBD2. This TCR derives from a woman aged 45-59 years who had recovered from COVID-19. DNA for the CDR3: TGCGCCAGCAGTTGGGCGGGGGGAGGAACCTACAATGAGCAGTTCTTC. It encodes CASSWAGGGTYNEQFF. Supplemented by reference TRBV5-1 and TRBJ2-1, the full variable domain reads KAGVTQTPRYLIKTRGQQVTLSCSPISGHRSVSWYQQTPGQGLQFLFEYFSETQRNKGNFPGRFSGRQFSNSRSEMNVSTLELGDSALYLCASSWAGGGTYNEQFFGPGTRLTVL.